Sequencing of this TCR beta chain was carried out in a study of spatial heterogeneity in lung cancer (dated by TCRdb to the late 2010s). Study-wide context: Beta-chain transcripts were consistently detected in greater numbers than alpha-chain transcripts, which likely reflected higher beta-chain transcript abundance. TCR repertoire features were related to nonsynonymous mutation counts determined by whole-exome sequencing of tumor tissue. TCR alpha and beta repertoires were quantitatively compared across multiple tumor regions, matched nontumor lung and blood in non-small cell lung cancer. At surgery, both alpha and beta chains were TCR-sequenced in 200 to 250 tumor regions, about 64 matched nontumor lung samples and around 50 PBMC samples. In the raw uncorrected reads, each unique combination of TCR and UMI appeared more than ten times on average. Results the study describes overall, beyond this receptor: Ubiquitous expanded tumor TCRs were detected in blood more often at tumor resection than at routine follow-up. Additional single-cell paired TCR alpha and beta sequencing was considered necessary to confirm, at a functional level, the hypothesis that regional TCRs recognize regional mutations.

A word on this clonotype: The specificity of this receptor is unknown. No base-level quality is on record; no much larger clone is a single base apart.

Libraries were made using 5' RACE. The sequencer was a NextSeq 500. The TCR library protocol attached a unique molecular identifier to each TCR cDNA molecule to allow correction of PCR and sequencing errors. The published analysis was carried out like this. TCR identification, UMI-based error correction and CDR3 extraction were performed with Decombinator tools. TCRs above a frequency of 2 per 1,000, corresponding to the top 1% of the tumor frequency distribution, were defined as expanded. Rényi diversity was computed with the R vegan package after subsampling each repertoire 100 times to 5,000 TCRs. CDR3 similarity networks were constructed using string-kernel similarity of amino acid triplets, with links drawn between CDR3s whose pairwise similarity was above 0.82. Through fastp at Q25 and MiXCR, TCRdb rebuilt clones from the public reads, retaining in-frame beta chains. Each record represents a unique CDR3 protein, reported with the most common genes and DNA among its rows. The V and J calls come from TCRdb's annotation, not from the publication. This sample comprises around 45,000 distinct CDR3 sequences, approximately 13% of them detected only once. The top ten clonotypes cover approximately 60% of the sample.

What the time point label conveys for this sample: sample taken at primary tumor resection. Samples were obtained from about 69 patients with early-stage, untreated non-small cell lung cancer from the lung TRACERx cohort. For TCR sequencing, whole RNA was extracted from tumor and nontumor lung tissue, or from cryopreserved PBMC samples, and no cell sorting was done. A patient was chosen for TCR sequencing only when enough RNA was available from at least two tumor regions. The CDR3 runs 11 amino acids, cysteine and phenylalanine included. Only the CDR3 DNA is retained, 33 bases long and in frame from the first base. Trimming removed 6 bases from V and 5 bases from J, leaving 11 bases between the germline ends. CDR1 and CDR2 were assigned from the germline V gene (reference sequence) as DFQATT and SNEGSKA.

The source of this sequence is a male donor with early-stage non-small cell lung cancer. The rearrangement combines TRBV20-1 with TRBJ2-7, with TRBD1 tentatively as D gene (7 bases match). The specimen was PBMCs, collected at surgery. The sequence in DNA is TGCAGTGCCGGCGGGACAGACGAGCAGTACTTC. Translated, it reads CSAGGTDEQYF.